A selection of T cell receptor beta chains follows, all from one sample in a study of blood T cell repertoires in COVID-19. Only in-frame clones appear in the TCRdb table, and some are missing; sequencing was by immunoSEQ multiplex PCR. The profile shows 300,000 or so clones, just under 85% of them singletons. The sequencing input was peripheral blood. The receptor source for this set is a woman aged 45-65 years with active or convalescent COVID-19. Each CDR3 is given with its conserved first and last residue. D genes are given only for firm matches. Clone sizes are given selectively: once, few, many, or a class where the clone is expanded.

d_call,clone_size,j_call,v_call,cdr3_nt,cdr3_aa
TRBD1,NA,TRBJ1-3,TRBV6-1,TGTGCCAGCAGTGAGACAGGGAGGTTGTCTGGAAACACCATATATTTT,CASSETGRLSGNTIYF
NA,NA,TRBJ2-2,TRBV5-6,TGTGCCAGCAGCTTGATGGGAGCGCCCACCGGGGAGCTGTTTTTT,CASSLMGAPTGELFF
NA,NA,TRBJ1-4,TRBV25-1,TGTGCCAGCAGTGATCTCAGGGGAGCGGATGAAAAACTGTTTTTT,CASSDLRGADEKLFF
NA,NA,TRBJ2-7,TRBV5-5,TGTGCCAGCAGCTGGCAACCAGCCTACGAGCAGTACTTC,CASSWQPAYEQYF
TRBD1,NA,TRBJ2-7,TRBV18,TGTGCCAGCTCACTAGGGGGACAGGGTTCCTACGAGCAGTACTTC,CASSLGGQGSYEQYF
TRBD2,NA,TRBJ2-1,TRBV7-9,TGTGCCGGAGGAAAAGCCGGGACTAGCGCTCACAATGAGCAGTTCTTC,CAGGKAGTSAHNEQFF
TRBD1,NA,TRBJ1-2,TRBV2,TGTGCCAGCAGCAACGAGGGGGCTGGGGGGTATGGCTACACCTTC,CASSNEGAGGYGYTF
TRBD1,NA,TRBJ2-2,TRBV6-6,TGTGCCAGCAGTACTAGGACAGGGAGTATCGGGGAGCTGTTTTTT,CASSTRTGSIGELFF
NA,NA,TRBJ2-1,TRBV18,TGTGCCAGCTCACCACCGGGGCGATCCTACAATGAGCAGTTCTTC,CASSPPGRSYNEQFF
NA,NA,TRBJ2-5,TRBV5-1,TGCGCCAGCAGCTTGGTGTCAGTCGGACCTTCAGGGCGGGAGACCCAGTACTTC,CASSLVSVGPSGRETQYF
NA,NA,TRBJ1-2,TRBV15,TGTGCCACCAGCAGAGGGTTCCTTGGGGAGAGCTATGGCTACACCTTC,CATSRGFLGESYGYTF
NA,NA,TRBJ1-4,TRBV6-1,TGTGCCAGCAGTGGAAGGCGGGACTCCTCTAATGAAAAACTGTTTTTT,CASSGRRDSSNEKLFF
NA,NA,TRBJ2-2,TRBV2,TGTGCCAGCAGTGTCCGGGGAGAGCTGTTTTTT,CASSVRGELFF
TRBD1,few,TRBJ1-2,TRBV5-4,TGTGCCAGCAGATTCACAGGGGGTGGGGGCTACACCTTC,CASRFTGGGGYTF
TRBD2,NA,TRBJ2-1,TRBV28,TGTGCCAGCAGCAGGAGCGGGGGCTACAATGAGCAGTTCTTC,CASSRSGGYNEQFF
NA,NA,TRBJ1-3,TRBV9,TGTGCCAGCAGCACAGACACAGGGAACTCTGGAAACACCATATATTTT,CASSTDTGNSGNTIYF
TRBD1,NA,TRBJ2-2,TRBV9,TGTGCCAGCACCTGGGGACAGATGAACACCGGGGAGCTGTTTTTT,CASTWGQMNTGELFF
NA,NA,TRBJ1-2,TRBV6-5,TGTGCCAGTAGGAGGGAAGTCTCCAACTATGGCTACACCTTC,CASRREVSNYGYTF
NA,NA,TRBJ2-7,TRBV7-9,TGTGCCAGCAGCTTAGGGGGAGACGAGCAGTACTTC,CASSLGGDEQYF
TRBD2,NA,TRBJ2-5,TRBV3-1/TRBV3-2,TGTGCCAGCACGGGACTAGCGGAACAAGAGACCCAGTACTTC,CASTGLAEQETQYF
TRBD1,NA,TRBJ1-2,TRBV14,TGTGCCAGCAGCCCAAAACAGGGGTCTGGCTACACCTTC,CASSPKQGSGYTF
TRBD2,few,TRBJ2-7,TRBV11-2,TGTGCCAGCAGCTTTAGCGGGAATGCCAACTACGAGCAGTACTTC,CASSFSGNANYEQYF
TRBD2,NA,TRBJ2-1,TRBV27,TGTGCCAGCAGTTTGAAGACTAGCGGGAGTGAGCAGTTCTTC,CASSLKTSGSEQFF
TRBD2,NA,TRBJ2-4,TRBV5-1,TGCGCCAGCAGCGACGGACTAGCGGAGATTCAGTACTTC,CASSDGLAEIQYF
TRBD2,NA,TRBJ2-7,TRBV19,TGTGCCAGTAGTAGGCTAGCGGGAGGATCTGAGCAGTACTTC,CASSRLAGGSEQYF
NA,NA,TRBJ1-1,TRBV27,TGTGCCAGCAGTTTTTTACCCCTGACGGGATCCACTGAAGCTTTCTTT,CASSFLPLTGSTEAFF
NA,NA,TRBJ1-1,TRBV7-8,TGTGCCAGCAGCTTAAGGAGGACAGTCATTAACACTGAAGCTTTCTTT,CASSLRRTVINTEAFF
NA,NA,TRBJ1-6,TRBV10-2,TGCGCCAGCAGTGAGCAGCAGGGGTTATATAATTCACCCCTCCACTTT,CASSEQQGLYNSPLHF
NA,few,TRBJ2-7,TRBV10-3,TGTGCCATCAGCGCCGCCGGGGACGAGCAGTACTTC,CAISAAGDEQYF
TRBD2,NA,TRBJ2-1,TRBV10-1,TGCGCCAGCAGTGAACTAGCGGGATACAATGAGCAGTTCTTC,CASSELAGYNEQFF
TRBD1,NA,TRBJ1-2,TRBV7-8,TGTGCCAGCAGCTTAAGGACAGGGGGTGTTGGCTACACCTTC,CASSLRTGGVGYTF
NA,NA,TRBJ2-5,TRBV11-3,TGTGCCAGCAGCCAGGGGAGGGCTCAAGAGACCCAGTACTTC,CASSQGRAQETQYF
TRBD1,NA,TRBJ1-1,TRBV28,TGTGCCAGCATTCTTGGACAGGGAAGGATGGACACTGAAGCTTTCTTT,CASILGQGRMDTEAFF
NA,NA,TRBJ2-3,TRBV14,TGTGCCAGCAGCCCCCTACGACCGAGGGCAGATACGCAGTATTTT,CASSPLRPRADTQYF
NA,NA,TRBJ1-2,TRBV7-8,TGTGCCAGCAGCCCCCCGGACAGCTATGGCTACACCTTC,CASSPPDSYGYTF
TRBD1,NA,TRBJ1-2,TRBV30,TGTGCCTGGAGCCCCGGGACAGGGGGTTATAACTATGGCTACACCTTC,CAWSPGTGGYNYGYTF
NA,few,TRBJ1-1,TRBV20-1,TGCAGTGCGAGGGAGGACACTGAAGCTTTCTTT,CSAREDTEAFF
NA,once,TRBJ2-1,TRBV9,TGTGCCAGCAGCGTAGCCGGGAGTGGCTCCTACAATGAGCAGTTCTTC,CASSVAGSGSYNEQFF
NA,NA,TRBJ2-1,TRBV11-3,TGTGCCAGCAGCTTGAGCCACGGCAATGAGCAGTTCTTC,CASSLSHGNEQFF
TRBD1,NA,TRBJ1-2,TRBV7-2,TGTGCCAGCAGCTTAGCGGGGACAGGCGACTATGGCTACACCTTC,CASSLAGTGDYGYTF
NA,NA,TRBJ2-7,TRBV5-7,TGTGCCAGCAGCTTGGAAACTGGGGCAGAAGTTTCCTACGAGCAGTACTTC,CASSLETGAEVSYEQYF
TRBD2,NA,TRBJ2-7,TRBV10-3,TGTGCCATCAGTGGCCAAGTTACTAGCGGACTAGGGGTCTACGAGCAGTACTTC,CAISGQVTSGLGVYEQYF
TRBD2,NA,TRBJ2-1,TRBV9,TGTGCCAGCACCCGGGGGGGCGGGAGTCAAATCCCAAATGAGCAGTTCTTC,CASTRGGGSQIPNEQFF
TRBD2,NA,TRBJ2-1,TRBV29-1,TGCAGCGTTGAAACCCTTCTTAGCGGGAGTCGATACAATGAGCAGTTCTTC,CSVETLLSGSRYNEQFF
TRBD2,NA,TRBJ2-7,TRBV28,TGTGCCAGCAGCCCACAGCTAGCGGGAAGTTACGAGCAGTACTTC,CASSPQLAGSYEQYF
NA,NA,TRBJ2-1,TRBV7-2,TGTGCCAGCAGCTTAGAAGGGGGTACCTACAATGAGCAGTTCTTC,CASSLEGGTYNEQFF
NA,NA,TRBJ1-5,TRBV19,TGTGCCAGTAGTACCCGACAGACTTATAGCAATCAGCCCCAGCATTTT,CASSTRQTYSNQPQHF
NA,once,TRBJ2-1,TRBV5-8,TGTGCCAGCAAAGATGACACGGTCAATGAGCAGTTCTTC,CASKDDTVNEQFF
NA,NA,TRBJ2-2,TRBV28,TGTGCCACCCAGTTTGCCGGGGAGCTGTTTTTT,CATQFAGELFF
NA,NA,TRBJ1-1,TRBV30,TGTGCCTGGAGAACTCAGGGTTTGTCCACTGAAGCTTTCTTT,CAWRTQGLSTEAFF
NA,NA,TRBJ2-3,TRBV2,TGTGCCAGCCAGTTACTAGCCGCCGGTGCAGATACGCAGTATTTT,CASQLLAAGADTQYF
TRBD1,NA,TRBJ2-7,TRBV6-6,TGTGCCAGCAGTTACTTGACAGGGCCCTCCTACGAGCAGTACTTC,CASSYLTGPSYEQYF
NA,once,TRBJ2-3,TRBV4-2,TGTGCCAGCAGCCAAAATTCGGCGGGACTTACTAGCACAGATACGCAGTATTTT,CASSQNSAGLTSTDTQYF
NA,NA,TRBJ2-1,TRBV12-5,TGTGCTAGTGGTTTGACTTCTACGTACAATGAGCAGTTCTTC,CASGLTSTYNEQFF
NA,NA,TRBJ1-2,TRBV3-1/TRBV3-2,TGTGCCAGCAGCCGAACTACGAGGGGGGGTCATGGCTACACCTTC,CASSRTTRGGHGYTF
TRBD1,NA,TRBJ2-7,TRBV30,TGTGCCTGGTCCGGGACAGGGGGGTACGAGCAGTACTTC,CAWSGTGGYEQYF
NA,NA,TRBJ2-7,TRBV7-8,TGTGCCAGCAGCTTAGCGCGGGCTTCCTACGAGCAGTACTTC,CASSLARASYEQYF
NA,NA,TRBJ1-1,TRBV5-4,TGTGCCAGCAGCTTACAGGGTAACACTGAAGCTTTCTTT,CASSLQGNTEAFF